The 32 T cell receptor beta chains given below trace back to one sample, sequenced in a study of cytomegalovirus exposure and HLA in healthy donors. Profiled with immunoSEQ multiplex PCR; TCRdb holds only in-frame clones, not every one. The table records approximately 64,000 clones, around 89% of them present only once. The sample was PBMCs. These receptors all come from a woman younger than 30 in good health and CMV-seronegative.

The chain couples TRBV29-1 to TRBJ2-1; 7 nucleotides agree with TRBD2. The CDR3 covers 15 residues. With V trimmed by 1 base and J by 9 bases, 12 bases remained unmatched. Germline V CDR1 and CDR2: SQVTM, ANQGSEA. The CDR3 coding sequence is TGCAGCGTTGAAGCCCTAATCGGGGCTAGCGGTGAGCAGTTCTTC. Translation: CSVEALIGASGEQFF.

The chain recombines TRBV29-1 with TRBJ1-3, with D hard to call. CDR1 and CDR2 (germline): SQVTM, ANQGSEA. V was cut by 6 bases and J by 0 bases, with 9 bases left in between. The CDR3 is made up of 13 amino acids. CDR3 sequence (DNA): TGCAGCGTCTTCGGGAGCTCTGGAAACACCATATATTTT. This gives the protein CSVFGSSGNTIYF.

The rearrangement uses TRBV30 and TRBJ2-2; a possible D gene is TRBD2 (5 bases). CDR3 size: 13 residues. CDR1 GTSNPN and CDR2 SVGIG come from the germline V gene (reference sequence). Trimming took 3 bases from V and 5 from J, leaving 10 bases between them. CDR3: CAWRRRRTGELFF. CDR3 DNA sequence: TGTGCCTGGAGGCGTCGGAGGACCGGGGAGCTGTTTTTT. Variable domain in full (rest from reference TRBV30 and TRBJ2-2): SQTIHQWPATLVQPVGSPLSLECTVEGTSNPNLYWYRQAAGRGLQLLFYSVGIGQISSEVPQNLSASRPQDRQFILSSKKLLLSDSGFYLCAWRRRRTGELFFGEGSRLTVL.

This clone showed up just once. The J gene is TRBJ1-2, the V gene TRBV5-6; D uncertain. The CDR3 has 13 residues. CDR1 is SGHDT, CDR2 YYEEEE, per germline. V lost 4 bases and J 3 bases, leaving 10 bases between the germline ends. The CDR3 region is CASSAGKHYGYTF. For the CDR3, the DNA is TGTGCCAGCAGCGCCGGGAAGCACTATGGCTACACCTTC.

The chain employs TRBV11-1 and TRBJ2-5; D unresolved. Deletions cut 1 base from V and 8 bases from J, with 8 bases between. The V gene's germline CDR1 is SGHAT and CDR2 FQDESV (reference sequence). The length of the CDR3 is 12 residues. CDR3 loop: CASSLDWATQYF. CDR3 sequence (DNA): TGTGCCAGCAGCTTAGACTGGGCCACCCAGTACTTC.

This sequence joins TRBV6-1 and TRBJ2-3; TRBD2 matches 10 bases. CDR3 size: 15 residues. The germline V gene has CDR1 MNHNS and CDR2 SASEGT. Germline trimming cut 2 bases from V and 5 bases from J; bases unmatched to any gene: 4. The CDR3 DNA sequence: TGTGCCAGCAGTGAACAAGCGGGGGGGCGAGATACGCAGTATTTT. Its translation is CASSEQAGGRDTQYF.

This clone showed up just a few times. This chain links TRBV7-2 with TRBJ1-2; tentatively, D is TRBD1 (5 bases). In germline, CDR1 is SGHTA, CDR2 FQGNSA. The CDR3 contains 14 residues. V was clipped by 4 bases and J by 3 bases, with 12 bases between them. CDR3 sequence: CASSSLQGHYGYTF. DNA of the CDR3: TGTGCCAGCAGCTCCCTCCAGGGTCACTATGGCTACACCTTC.

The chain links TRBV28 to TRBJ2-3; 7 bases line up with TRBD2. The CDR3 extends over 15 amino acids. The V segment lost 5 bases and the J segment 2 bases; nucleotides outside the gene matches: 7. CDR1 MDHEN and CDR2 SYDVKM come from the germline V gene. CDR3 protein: CASSLPGLNTDTQYF. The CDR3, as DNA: TGTGCCAGCAGTCTACCGGGACTAAACACAGATACGCAGTATTTT.

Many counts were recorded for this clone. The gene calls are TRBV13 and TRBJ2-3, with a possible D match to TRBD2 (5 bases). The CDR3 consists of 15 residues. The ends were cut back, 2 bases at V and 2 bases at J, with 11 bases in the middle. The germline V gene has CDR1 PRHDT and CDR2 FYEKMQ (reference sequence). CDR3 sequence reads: CASSLRSAVTDTQYF. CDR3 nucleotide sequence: TGTGCCAGCAGCTTACGGTCAGCGGTCACAGATACGCAGTATTTT.

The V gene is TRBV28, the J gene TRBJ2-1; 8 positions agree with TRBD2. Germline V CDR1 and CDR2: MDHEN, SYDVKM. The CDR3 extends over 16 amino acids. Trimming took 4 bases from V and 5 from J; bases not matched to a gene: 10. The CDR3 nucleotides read TGTGCCAGCAGTTCCCCGGGACTAGGGTCCCACAATGAGCAGTTCTTC. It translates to CASSSPGLGSHNEQFF.

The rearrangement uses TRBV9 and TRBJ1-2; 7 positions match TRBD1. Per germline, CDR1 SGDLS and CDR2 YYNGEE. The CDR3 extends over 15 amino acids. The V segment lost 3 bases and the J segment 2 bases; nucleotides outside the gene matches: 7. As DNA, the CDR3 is TGTGCCAGCAGCGGATGGGACAGAGAGAACTATGGCTACACCTTC. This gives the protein CASSGWDRENYGYTF.

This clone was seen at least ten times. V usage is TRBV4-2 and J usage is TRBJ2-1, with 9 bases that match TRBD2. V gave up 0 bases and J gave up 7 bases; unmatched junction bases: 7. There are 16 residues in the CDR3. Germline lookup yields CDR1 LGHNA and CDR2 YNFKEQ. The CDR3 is CASSQEVASGANEQFF. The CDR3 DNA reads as TGTGCCAGCAGCCAAGAGGTCGCTAGCGGGGCAAATGAGCAGTTCTTC.

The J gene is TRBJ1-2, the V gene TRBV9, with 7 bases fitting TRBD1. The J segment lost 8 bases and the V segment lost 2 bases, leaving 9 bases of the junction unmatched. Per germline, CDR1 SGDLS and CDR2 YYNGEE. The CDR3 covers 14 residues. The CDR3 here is CASSVGTGVGGYTF. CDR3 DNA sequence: TGTGCCAGCAGCGTCGGTACAGGGGTGGGGGGCTACACCTTC.

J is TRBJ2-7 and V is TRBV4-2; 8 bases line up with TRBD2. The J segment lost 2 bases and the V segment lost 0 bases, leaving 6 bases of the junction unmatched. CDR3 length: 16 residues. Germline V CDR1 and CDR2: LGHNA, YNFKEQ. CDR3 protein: CASSQERTGGPYEQYF. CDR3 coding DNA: TGTGCCAGCAGCCAAGAGAGGACGGGAGGGCCCTACGAGCAGTACTTC.

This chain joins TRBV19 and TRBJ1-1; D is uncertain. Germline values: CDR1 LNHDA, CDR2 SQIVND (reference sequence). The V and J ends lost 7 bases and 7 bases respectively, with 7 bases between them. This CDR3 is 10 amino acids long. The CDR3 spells CASIVGEAFF. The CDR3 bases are TGTGCCAGTATAGTCGGTGAAGCTTTCTTT.

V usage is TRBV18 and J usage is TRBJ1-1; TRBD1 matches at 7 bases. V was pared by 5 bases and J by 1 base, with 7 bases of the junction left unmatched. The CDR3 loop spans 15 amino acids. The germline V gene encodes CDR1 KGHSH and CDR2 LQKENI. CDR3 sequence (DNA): TGTGCCAGCTCATCCTCTGGACAGGCGAACACTGAAGCTTTCTTT. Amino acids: CASSSSGQANTEAFF.

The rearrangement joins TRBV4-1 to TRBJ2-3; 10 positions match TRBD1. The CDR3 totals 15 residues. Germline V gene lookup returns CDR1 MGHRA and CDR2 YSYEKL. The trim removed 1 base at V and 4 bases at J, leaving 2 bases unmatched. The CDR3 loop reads CASSQVGTGADTQYF. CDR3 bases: TGCGCCAGCAGCCAAGTGGGGACAGGGGCAGATACGCAGTATTTT.

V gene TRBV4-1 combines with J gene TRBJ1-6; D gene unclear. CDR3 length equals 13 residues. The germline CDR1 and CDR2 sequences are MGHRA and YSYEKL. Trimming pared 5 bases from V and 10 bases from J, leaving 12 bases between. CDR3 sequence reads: CASSKEVNSPLHF. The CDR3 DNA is TGCGCCAGCAGCAAGGAGGTGAACTCACCCCTCCACTTT.

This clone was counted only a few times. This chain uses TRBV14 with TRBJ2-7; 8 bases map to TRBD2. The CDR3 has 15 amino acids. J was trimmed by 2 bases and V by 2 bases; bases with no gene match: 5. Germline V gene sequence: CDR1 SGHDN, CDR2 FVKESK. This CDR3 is CASSQQVAGPYEQYF. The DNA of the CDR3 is TGTGCCAGCAGCCAACAAGTAGCGGGGCCCTACGAGCAGTACTTC.

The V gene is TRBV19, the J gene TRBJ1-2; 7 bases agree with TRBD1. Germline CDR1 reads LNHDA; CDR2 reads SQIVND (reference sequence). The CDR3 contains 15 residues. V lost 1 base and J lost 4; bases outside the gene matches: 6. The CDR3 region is CASSIVRDSGYGYTF. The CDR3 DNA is TGTGCCAGTAGTATAGTCCGGGACAGCGGCTATGGCTACACCTTC. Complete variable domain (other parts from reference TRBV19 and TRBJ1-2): DGGITQSPKYLFRKEGQNVTLSCEQNLNHDAMYWYRQDPGQGLRLIYYSQIVNDFQKGDIAEGYSVSREKKESFPLTVTSAQKNPTAFYLCASSIVRDSGYGYTFGSGTRLTVV.

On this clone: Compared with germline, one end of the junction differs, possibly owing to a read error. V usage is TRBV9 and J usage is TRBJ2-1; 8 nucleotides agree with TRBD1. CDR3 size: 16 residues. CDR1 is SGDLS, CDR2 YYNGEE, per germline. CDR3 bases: TGTGCCAGCAGCGTAGAAGTCCGAGTACAGGGGGGAGCGCAGCTCTTC. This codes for CASSVEVRVQGGAQLF.

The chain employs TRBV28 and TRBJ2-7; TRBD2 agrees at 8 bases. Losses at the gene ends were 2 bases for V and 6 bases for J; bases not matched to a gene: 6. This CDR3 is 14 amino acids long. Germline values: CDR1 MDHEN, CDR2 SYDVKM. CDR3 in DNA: TGTGCCAGCAGTTTAGTCGGGAGGGCCCTCGAGCAGTACTTC. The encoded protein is CASSLVGRALEQYF.

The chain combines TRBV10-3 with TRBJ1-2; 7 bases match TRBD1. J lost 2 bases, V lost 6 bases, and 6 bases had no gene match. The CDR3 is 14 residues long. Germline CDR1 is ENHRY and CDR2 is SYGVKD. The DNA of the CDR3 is TGTGCCATCAGGTTAGGGGGCCGAAACTATGGCTACACCTTC. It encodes CAIRLGGRNYGYTF.

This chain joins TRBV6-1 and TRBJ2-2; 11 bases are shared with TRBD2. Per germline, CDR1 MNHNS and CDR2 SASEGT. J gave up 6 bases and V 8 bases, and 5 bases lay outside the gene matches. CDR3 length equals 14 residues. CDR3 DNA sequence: TGTGCCAGCGGTAGCGGGGGGGCACCCGGGGAGCTGTTTTTT. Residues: CASGSGGAPGELFF.

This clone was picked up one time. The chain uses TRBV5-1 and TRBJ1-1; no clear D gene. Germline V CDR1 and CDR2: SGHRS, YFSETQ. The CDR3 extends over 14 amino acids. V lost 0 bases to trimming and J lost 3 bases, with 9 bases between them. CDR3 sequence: CASSLGGTYTEAFF. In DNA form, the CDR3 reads TGCGCCAGCAGCTTGGGCGGAACCTACACTGAAGCTTTCTTT.

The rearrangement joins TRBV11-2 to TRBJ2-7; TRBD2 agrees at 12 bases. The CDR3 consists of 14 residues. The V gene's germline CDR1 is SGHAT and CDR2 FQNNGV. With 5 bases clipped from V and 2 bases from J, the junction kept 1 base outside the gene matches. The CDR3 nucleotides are TGTGCCAGCAGCCCTAGCGGGAGGGCCTACGAGCAGTACTTC. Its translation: CASSPSGRAYEQYF.

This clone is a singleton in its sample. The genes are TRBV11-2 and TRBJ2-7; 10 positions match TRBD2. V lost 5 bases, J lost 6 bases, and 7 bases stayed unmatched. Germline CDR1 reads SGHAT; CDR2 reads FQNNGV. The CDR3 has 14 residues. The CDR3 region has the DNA TGTGCCAGCAGCCGGAGCGGGGGGGCGGGCGAGCAGTACTTC. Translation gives CASSRSGGAGEQYF.

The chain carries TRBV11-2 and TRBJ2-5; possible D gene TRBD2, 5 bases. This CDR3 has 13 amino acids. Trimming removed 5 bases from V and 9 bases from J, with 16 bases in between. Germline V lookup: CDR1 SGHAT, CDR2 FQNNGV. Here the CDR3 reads CASSRDVAAAQYF. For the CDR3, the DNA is TGTGCCAGCAGCCGGGATGTCGCGGCGGCCCAGTACTTC.

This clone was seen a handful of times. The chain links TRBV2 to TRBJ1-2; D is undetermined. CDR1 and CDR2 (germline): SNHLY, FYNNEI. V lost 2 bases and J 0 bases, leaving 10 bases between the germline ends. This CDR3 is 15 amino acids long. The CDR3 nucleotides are TGTGCCAGCAGTGAATTTGCTCCAGCTAACTATGGCTACACCTTC. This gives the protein CASSEFAPANYGYTF. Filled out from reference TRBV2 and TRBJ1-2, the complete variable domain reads EPEVTQTPSHQVTQMGQEVILRCVPISNHLYFYWYRQILGQKVEFLVSFYNNEISEKSEIFDDQFSVERPDGSNFTLKIRSTKLEDSAMYFCASSEFAPANYGYTFGSGTRLTVV.

The CDR3: CAGRGSYNYGYTF. The CDR3 coding sequence is TGTGCCGGAAGGGGGAGTTACAACTATGGCTACACCTTC. The chain combines TRBV7-9 with TRBJ1-2, with a weak D call TRBD1 (6 bases). Germline V gene sequence: CDR1 SEHNR, CDR2 FQNEAQ (reference sequence). The V and J ends lost 11 bases and 2 bases respectively, with 15 bases between them. The CDR3 contains 13 residues.

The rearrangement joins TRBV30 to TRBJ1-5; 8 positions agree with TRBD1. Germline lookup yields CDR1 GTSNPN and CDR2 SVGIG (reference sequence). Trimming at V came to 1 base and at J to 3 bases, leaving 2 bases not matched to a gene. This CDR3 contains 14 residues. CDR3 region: CAWSETGVNQPQHF. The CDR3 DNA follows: TGTGCCTGGAGTGAGACAGGGGTCAATCAGCCCCAGCATTTT.

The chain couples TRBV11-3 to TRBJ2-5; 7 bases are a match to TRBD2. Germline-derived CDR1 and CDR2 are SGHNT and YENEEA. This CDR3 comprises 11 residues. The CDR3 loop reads CAGRGQETQYF. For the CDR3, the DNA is TGTGCGGGGAGGGGCCAAGAGACCCAGTACTTC.